This T cell receptor (beta chain) was obtained from a study of T cell responses to AZD1222 COVID-19 vaccine. As concerns this clone: What it binds is unknown.

The data were produced by immunoSEQ multiplex PCR, yet TCRdb's version contains in-frame clones alone and is incomplete. The table has 210,000 or so clones, about 94% seen once; the top ten hold around 1.7%. Study observations and caveats: Mostly white British, mostly female donors; authors suggested clonal diversity may be underestimated.

Germline CDR1 and CDR2: MDHEN and SYDVKM. V was pared by 6 bases and J by 10 bases, with 16 bases between. The CDR3 totals 14 residues. Specimen: peripheral blood, collected 28 days after the second dose of the MenACWY control vaccine. V usage is TRBV28 and J usage is TRBJ1-6; D might be TRBD1 (5 bases). The receptor was derived from an adult who received the MenACWY meningococcal vaccine as a control. The CDR3 is CASSLGRTLSPLHF. The CDR3 DNA follows: TGTGCCAGCAGCCTGGGACGGACGTTGTCACCCCTCCACTTT.